Described below is a single TCR beta chain sequence and its context. This clone showed up just a few times. There is no known antigen for this receptor. Base quality data are lacking; no much larger clone is found one base away. The data were taken from a study of OX40 agonist ivuxolimab in advanced cancers. Looking at the study overall: Ivuxolimab was an agonistic, fully human IgG2 monoclonal antibody directed against OX40 (CD134), a costimulatory receptor. Intravenous ivuxolimab was administered to patients every 2 weeks at six dose levels: 0.01, 0.1, 0.3, 1.5, 3 and 10 mg/kg. Among the approximately 50 dose-escalation patients, about 19 had hepatocellular carcinoma, roughly 15 melanoma, 9 renal cell carcinoma and 9 head and neck cancer. In the dose-escalation cohort, 65% to 90% of patients were male, and the mean age was approximately 55 years, with a range of about 23 to 90. Patients were allowed to have had prior anti-PD-1, anti-PD-L1 or anti-CTLA-4 therapy, and approximately 40% of the dose-escalation patients had previously received checkpoint inhibitors. Partial responses were achieved by three dose-escalation patients, of whom one had hepatocellular carcinoma and two had cutaneous melanoma. The point of sequencing TCRbeta in the periphery was to test whether ivuxolimab changed TCR sequence diversity and drove clonal T-cell expansion. The paper describes the monotherapy dose-escalation part (N ≈ 52 patients) of the phase I trial of ivuxolimab. Study-level results and caveats: Clonal expansion of both CD4+ and CD8+ blood T cells was observed from baseline to week 6 at doses 0.1 to 3.0 mg/kg. After ivuxolimab, CD8+ T cells had more expanded clones than CD4+ T cells on average. In the 0.1-3.0 mg/kg groups, partial responders were among the patients with the lowest normalized peripheral clonal expansion, particularly in CD8+ T cells. Low levels of normalized T-cell clonal expansion were also shown by some nonresponding patients. Antigen specificity was not determined for the clonally expanded peripheral T cells.

To sequence the TCRbeta CDR3 region, genomic DNA was isolated from the sorted cells. TCRbeta CDR3 regions were sequenced using the immunoSEQ Assay. What TCRdb holds here is the immuneACCESS table cut down to in-frame rearrangements. Part of the clones is not present; checked against another copy, under half of the missing clones reflect an unresolved V gene, and the others are unexplained. For this sample the table gives tens of thousands of clones, of which approximately 91% were detected only once. Around 1.5% of the sample comes from the top ten. The trial excluded patients who had a history of autoimmune disease or were on systemic immunosuppression. Peripheral blood for TCR sequencing was drawn from every dose cohort at baseline, at cycle 4 day 1 and at cycle 7 day 1. The samples were drawn from a first-in-human, open-label, multicenter phase I dose-escalation trial of ivuxolimab. Adults with locally advanced or metastatic head and neck squamous cell, hepatocellular, melanoma or renal cell carcinoma were enrolled in the trial. Before TCR sequencing, CD4+ and CD8+ T cells were separately sorted from peripheral blood.

Here the sequenced sample was CD4+ or CD8+ T cells sorted from blood, taken in a trial of the OX40 agonist ivuxolimab. The TCR comes from an adult with an advanced solid tumor such as melanoma, head and neck, liver or kidney cancer.

The CDR3 in this case is CASSQVSSQETQYF. At the DNA level, the sequence is TGCGCCAGCAGCCAAGTCAGCAGCCAAGAGACCCAGTACTTC. The V gene is TRBV4-1 and the J gene is TRBJ2-5, with an unclear D gene assignment. V and J are truncated by 1 base and 1 base respectively, leaving an intervening sequence of 7 bases. Including cysteine and phenylalanine, the CDR3 has 14 amino acids. Only the CDR3 region is kept as DNA, spanning 42 bases read in frame from base 1. The germline V gene yields MGHRA for CDR1 and YSYEKL for CDR2.